This T cell receptor beta chain was captured by sequencing in a study of blood T cell repertoires in COVID-19. Study at large: The United States, Italy and Spain provided the acute and convalescent COVID-19 samples.

Per the original methods: Cell counts per sample came from amplifying reference gene primers. Libraries were prepared by immunoSEQ multiplex PCR; TCRdb keeps only in-frame clonotypes and omits some of them. That table gives V, J and clone size, and the DNA gave D and trimming. The sample contains about 260,000 clones, approximately 89% of which appear only once. Losses at the gene ends were 0 bases for V and 1 base for J; bases not matched to a gene: 0. This CDR3 is 15 amino acids long. Germline V gene data show CDR1 as SGHRS and CDR2 as YFSETQ. Sequencing was carried out using peripheral blood. The receptor was derived from a man between 40 and 49 years old who had recovered from COVID-19. The rearrangement uses TRBV5-1 and TRBJ2-2, with 7 bases fitting TRBD1. The CDR3 protein is CASSLGQGNTGELFF. In DNA, the CDR3 is TGCGCCAGCAGCTTGGGACAGGGGAACACCGGGGAGCTGTTTTTT. Full variable domain (remainder filled in from reference TRBV5-1 and TRBJ2-2): KAGVTQTPRYLIKTRGQQVTLSCSPISGHRSVSWYQQTPGQGLQFLFEYFSETQRNKGNFPGRFSGRQFSNSRSEMNVSTLELGDSALYLCASSLGQGNTGELFFGEGSRLTVL.